This TCR beta chain was recorded in a study of blood T cell repertoires in COVID-19. With 11 bases clipped from V and 1 base from J, the junction kept 4 bases outside the gene matches. The CDR3 spans 13 residues. Germline loops: CDR1 ENHRY, CDR2 SYGVKD. Patients in Seattle were enrolled during active infection, then followed longitudinally. Here immunoSEQ multiplex PCR was the method, and the copy in TCRdb shows in-frame clones only, minus some. The sample contains 160,000 or so clones, just under 90% of which appear only once. The source of this sequence is an older woman with COVID-19, enrolled during active disease. Material: peripheral blood. The J gene is TRBJ2-2, the V gene TRBV10-3, with 7 positions matching TRBD1. The CDR3 bases are TGTGCCTCATGGACAGGGAACACCGGGGAGCTGTTTTTT. Protein product: CASWTGNTGELFF.